The clone carrying this TCR beta chain turned up a few times. What it binds is not known. Incorporated into the TCR beta cDNA libraries were unique molecular identifiers, which served to reduce PCR and sequencing biases. About 500,000 cDNA molecules were obtained per 1 to 10 million input T cells. TCRdb redid the calling of the PCR reads with MiXCR, one entry per CDR3 protein. The sample holds fewer than 850,000 distinct CDR3 sequences, 46% seen once. This specimen belongs to a study of post-analysis software for immune sequencing data. The wider study: The disease courses spanned relapsing-remitting, secondary progressive and progressive-relapsing forms of multiple sclerosis. Study findings and constraints: Comparison with controls showed significantly lower normalized Chao1 diversity in multiple sclerosis patients. Patients used about five TRBV segments, including TRBV5-6, TRBV5-1 and TRBV20-1, more often than controls.

The CDR3 is made up of 13 amino acids. Trimming shortened V by 1 base and J by 6 bases, and 9 bases separated the two germline ends. In germline, CDR1 is SGHVS, CDR2 FNYEAQ. The chain is built from TRBV7-6 and TRBJ2-5; D gene unclear. Sequencing input: blood. The sequence was obtained from a girl aged 5-17 years with multiple sclerosis. CDR3 residues: CASSLVSGQTQYF. The CDR3 DNA is TGTGCCAGCAGCTTAGTGTCCGGGCAGACCCAGTACTTC.